One sample yielded the 18 T cell receptor beta chains listed below, sequenced in a study of T cell clones after liver transplantation. The data were produced by immunoSEQ multiplex PCR, yet TCRdb's version contains in-frame clones alone and is incomplete. The table records about 80,000 clones, about 82% of them present only once. The specimen comprised CD4+ T cells from blood, sampled 46 months after liver transplant. Receptor source: a human patient who received a liver transplant. T cells may partly derive from the graft donor.

The V gene is TRBV2, the J gene TRBJ1-1; perhaps TRBD1 as D (5 bases). The CDR3 length is 14 residues. CDR1 and CDR2 from the germline V gene are SNHLY and FYNNEI. V gave up 6 bases and J gave up 0 bases, with 11 bases separating them. CDR3 nucleotide sequence: TGTGCCAGCAGCCGCGGACACCTGAACACTGAAGCTTTCTTT. It yields the protein CASSRGHLNTEAFF.

This clone was seen only once. The genes are TRBV4-1 and TRBJ2-7; possible D gene TRBD1, 7 bases. Germline V gene lookup returns CDR1 MGHRA and CDR2 YSYEKL. This CDR3 region has 18 residues. V was shortened by 5 bases and J by 2 bases, with 25 bases between the two germline ends. CDR3 sequence reads: CASSSYLSTGRPTYEQYF. The CDR3 DNA reads TGCGCCAGCAGCAGCTATCTCTCGACAGGGAGGCCAACCTACGAGCAGTACTTC.

This chain uses TRBV6-1 with TRBJ2-3; tentative D call: TRBD1 (6 bases). This CDR3 contains 14 residues. The V and J ends lost 6 bases and 0 bases respectively, with 10 bases between them. Germline assignment: CDR1 MNHNS and CDR2 SASEGT. The CDR3 nucleotides are TGTGCCAGCAGCCTCCAGGGGAGCACAGATACGCAGTATTTT. Protein: CASSLQGSTDTQYF.

The gene calls are TRBV7-2 and TRBJ1-1, with TRBD1 as a possible D gene (6 bases). With 6 bases removed from V and 0 bases from J, the gap between germline ends came to 11 bases. The CDR3 has 14 residues. Germline V gene lookup returns CDR1 SGHTA and CDR2 FQGNSA. The CDR3 nucleotides read TGTGCCAGCAGGAACAGGGAGGTGAACACTGAAGCTTTCTTT. Its translation is CASRNREVNTEAFF.

The V gene is TRBV6-6, the J gene TRBJ2-2; D could derive from TRBD1 or TRBD2 (5 bases each). Trimming took off 6 bases at V and 1 base at J, with 9 bases between the two ends. From germline, CDR1 is MNHNY and CDR2 SVGAGI (reference sequence). The length of the CDR3 is 14 residues. CDR3 sequence (DNA): TGTGCCAGCAGCAGGGACCTGAACACCGGGGAGCTGTTTTTT. Protein: CASSRDLNTGELFF.

In nucleotides, the CDR3 is TGCGCCAGCAGCTCTATTGGGACTAGCGGGAGTTTGTATGAGCAGTTCTTC. Amino acids: CASSSIGTSGSLYEQFF. The chain links TRBV5-1 to TRBJ2-1; TRBD2 agrees at 14 bases. The CDR3 covers 17 residues. CDR1 and CDR2 from the germline V gene are SGHRS and YFSETQ. V lost 3 bases, J lost 8 bases, and 10 bases stayed unmatched. Supplemented by reference TRBV5-1 and TRBJ2-1, the full variable domain reads KAGVTQTPRYLIKTRGQQVTLSCSPISGHRSVSWYQQTPGQGLQFLFEYFSETQRNKGNFPGRFSGRQFSNSRSEMNVSTLELGDSALYLCASSSIGTSGSLYEQFFGPGTRLTVL.

This clone was detected a few times. V is TRBV28 and J is TRBJ1-2; D uncertain. This CDR3 is 13 amino acids long. With 6 bases removed from V and 6 bases from J, the gap between germline ends came to 14 bases. Germline V gives CDR1 MDHEN, CDR2 SYDVKM. CDR3 bases: TGTGCCAGCAGCGATGGCGCAGGCGATGGCTACACCTTC. It translates to CASSDGAGDGYTF.

V and J are TRBV9 and TRBJ1-1, with no clear D. Germline CDR1 SGDLS, CDR2 YYNGEE. Deletions cut 0 bases from V and 1 base from J, with 4 bases between. The CDR3 has 13 residues. Here the CDR3 DNA reads TGTGCCAGCAGCGTAGAGGGGAACACTGAAGCTTTCTTT. Protein sequence: CASSVEGNTEAFF.

This chain joins TRBV7-8 and TRBJ2-7, with TRBD2 identical over 9 bases. Germline V gene sequence: CDR1 SGHVS, CDR2 FQNEAQ. The ends lost 5 bases at V and 2 bases at J; junction bases unmatched: 7. The CDR3 contains 15 residues. The CDR3 bases are TGTGCCAGCAGCCCAACTAGCGGGCAAGCCTACGAGCAGTACTTC. Protein product: CASSPTSGQAYEQYF.

The chain carries TRBV27 and TRBJ2-3, with a tentative D call TRBD1 (5 bases). There are 16 residues in the CDR3. V lost 5 bases, J lost 2 bases, and 17 bases lay in between. Germline-derived CDR1 and CDR2 are MNHEY and SMNVEV (reference sequence). CDR3 nucleotides: TGTGCCAGCAGTCTACGACCCAAAGGGGCCACAGATACGCAGTATTTT. It is translated as CASSLRPKGATDTQYF.

The rearrangement joins TRBV15 to TRBJ2-7; D may be TRBD1 or TRBD2 (5 bases each). Deletions cut 5 bases from V and 5 bases from J, with 19 bases between. Per the germline V gene, CDR1 is LNHNV and CDR2 is YYDKDF (reference sequence). CDR3 length: 15 amino acids. The CDR3 reads CATSWVGTLVHEQYF. CDR3 nucleotide sequence: TGTGCCACCAGCTGGGTTGGGACCCTGGTCCACGAGCAGTACTTC.

The chain employs TRBV6-6 and TRBJ1-5; D is unclear. The CDR3 has 14 amino acids. The germline CDR1 and CDR2 sequences are MNHNY and SVGAGI (reference sequence). The ends were cut back, 4 bases at V and 3 bases at J, with 10 bases in the middle. DNA for the CDR3: TGTGCCAGCAGTTCCCCGGACCTCAATCAGCCCCAGCATTTT. Protein product: CASSSPDLNQPQHF.

This clone has just one count. The J gene is TRBJ2-1, the V gene TRBV7-9; 13 bases are a match to TRBD2. This CDR3 comprises 16 residues. The V and J ends lost 3 bases and 6 bases, in that order; junction bases with no gene match: 5. Germline CDR1 is SEHNR and CDR2 is FQNEAQ (reference sequence). The CDR3 sequence: CASSFLRTSGSNEQFF. As DNA, the CDR3 is TGTGCCAGCAGCTTTTTAAGGACTAGCGGGAGCAATGAGCAGTTCTTC.

In its sample, this clone was seen a few times. The rearrangement joins TRBV7-9 to TRBJ1-5; D ambiguous. V shed 4 bases and J shed 7 bases, with 8 bases lying between them. The germline V gene encodes CDR1 SEHNR and CDR2 FQNEAQ (reference sequence). This CDR3 is built from 12 residues. The CDR3 protein is CASSSGEQPQHF. CDR3 in DNA: TGTGCCAGCAGCTCCGGAGAACAGCCCCAGCATTTT.

The rearrangement uses TRBV15 and TRBJ1-4, with TRBD1 matching over 10 bases. The junction had 8 bases not matched to a gene; V was cut back by 5 bases and J by 8 bases. The CDR3 consists of 15 residues. CDR1 LNHNV and CDR2 YYDKDF come from the germline V gene (reference sequence). This CDR3 is CATSDRGRVVEKLFF. The CDR3, as DNA: TGTGCCACCAGCGACAGGGGGCGCGTAGTGGAAAAACTGTTTTTT.

DNA for the CDR3: TGTGCCACCCTGGACAGCGATAGCAATCAGCCCCAGCATTTT. Its protein product is CATLDSDSNQPQHF. The chain has TRBV15 and TRBJ1-5, with a weak D call TRBD1 (6 bases). The CDR3 runs to 14 residues. Trimming pared 8 bases from V and 0 bases from J, leaving 11 bases between. Per germline, CDR1 LNHNV and CDR2 YYDKDF (reference sequence).

The gene calls are TRBV7-9 and TRBJ2-3, with D maybe TRBD1 (6 bases). The CDR3 totals 16 residues. V lost 3 bases and J lost 6, with 19 bases in between. Germline CDR1 SEHNR, CDR2 FQNEAQ (reference sequence). In DNA form, the CDR3 reads TGTGCCAGCAGCTTCTGGGGGACACGAAAAGTGGATACGCAGTATTTT. Protein: CASSFWGTRKVDTQYF.

CDR3 bases: TGTGCCAGCAGCGTAAGTGGACAGGCCGGAAACATTCAGTACTTC. It is translated as CASSVSGQAGNIQYF. The chain combines TRBV9 with TRBJ2-4, with TRBD1 matching 7 bases. Germline V CDR1 and CDR2: SGDLS, YYNGEE. The V segment lost 1 base and the J segment 6 bases; nucleotides outside the gene matches: 7. CDR3 size: 15 residues.